A single sample gave rise to the 18 T cell receptor beta chains below, sequenced in a study of low-dose radiotherapy and immunotherapy resistance in tumors. The time point denotes: after trial treatment. Treatment reported: LDRT plus nivolumab, ipilimumab, low-dose cyclophosphamide and aspirin (RACIN trial). Alpha and beta chains were covered, as first-strand cDNA relied on TRAV- and TRBV-specific primers. TCRs underwent approximately 20 PCR cycles of amplification with a constant-region primer and V-primer adapter. One entry per CDR3 protein, called by TCRdb with MiXCR from the reads. The sample records tens of thousands of distinct CDR3 sequences, about 20% being singletons. The specimen comprised PBMCs, sampled after low-dose radiotherapy plus immunotherapy. The source of these receptors is a female donor with ovarian cancer.

This clonotype showed up many times. The chain uses TRBV30 and TRBJ2-3, with TRBD2 as a possible D gene (5 bases). V was pared by 2 bases and J by 4 bases, with 16 bases between. The CDR3 extends over 15 amino acids. Germline V gene lookup returns CDR1 GTSNPN and CDR2 SVGIG (reference sequence). The CDR3 sequence is CAWSPAGQWSDTQYF. The CDR3 DNA sequence: TGTGCCTGGAGTCCGGCGGGCCAATGGTCAGATACGCAGTATTTT.

This clonotype was counted only a few times. The genes are TRBV21-1 and TRBJ1-2. TRBV21-1 is listed as a pseudogene. The CDR3 loop spans 13 amino acids. CDR3 loop: CASSKASGGGYTF. The CDR3 coding sequence is TGTGCCAGCAGCAAAGCTAGCGGGGGGGGCTACACCTTC.

This clonotype was counted only a few times. The V and J genes are TRBV2 and TRBJ2-7, with TRBD1 as a possible D gene (6 bases). This CDR3 is built from 15 residues. The V and J ends lost 6 bases and 2 bases respectively, with 17 bases between them. The germline V gene has CDR1 SNHLY and CDR2 FYNNEI. CDR3: CASSPIRAGAYEQYF. CDR3 DNA: TGTGCCAGCAGCCCAATACGGGCAGGGGCCTACGAGCAGTACTTC. Based on the CDR3 plus reference TRBV2 and TRBJ2-7, the full variable domain is EPEVTQTPSHQVTQMGQEVILRCVPISNHLYFYWYRQILGQKVEFLVSFYNNEISEKSEIFDDQFSVERPDGSNFTLKIRSTKLEDSAMYFCASSPIRAGAYEQYFGPGTRLTVT.

This clonotype was counted ten times or more. The J gene is TRBJ2-7, the V gene TRBV18; D is unresolved. This CDR3 has 13 amino acids. The germline gives CDR1 KGHSH, CDR2 LQKENI. V lost 3 bases, J lost 6 bases, and 12 bases lay in between. CDR3 nucleotides: TGTGCCAGCTCACCGAGGATAGTGAGCGAGCAGTACTTC. This sequence encodes CASSPRIVSEQYF.

The rearrangement links TRBV6-6 to TRBJ2-1; 8 nucleotides match TRBD2. The CDR3 runs 14 residues. V shed 7 bases, J shed 5 bases, and the junction held 7 bases outside the gene matches. Germline-derived CDR1 and CDR2 are MNHNY and SVGAGI (reference sequence). Here the CDR3 reads CASTVAGLNNEQFF. DNA of the CDR3: TGTGCCAGCACTGTAGCGGGGCTAAACAATGAGCAGTTCTTC.

This clonotype came up many times. The chain joins TRBV5-4 to TRBJ2-1; 7 bases align to TRBD2. The CDR3 has 15 amino acids. Trimming removed 4 bases from V and 0 bases from J; junction bases left unmatched: 4. Germline lookup yields CDR1 SGHNT and CDR2 YYREEE (reference sequence). For the CDR3, the DNA is TGTGCCAGCAGCAGCGGGACCGTCTCCTACAATGAGCAGTTCTTC. This gives the protein CASSSGTVSYNEQFF.

This clonotype was picked up a small number of times. V gene TRBV12-3 or TRBV12-4 combines with J gene TRBJ1-2; weak D call: TRBD1 (5 bases). The V and J ends lost 3 bases and 3 bases respectively, with 11 bases between them. This CDR3 has 14 residues. In DNA form, the CDR3 reads TGTGCCAGCAGTTTCAGGCAGGGAGACTATGGCTACACCTTC. Its protein product is CASSFRQGDYGYTF.

This clonotype was found many times. The V call is TRBV20-1, the J call TRBJ2-7; the match to TRBD2 covers 9 bases. The CDR3 runs to 14 residues. V lost 6 bases, J lost 2 bases, and 8 bases stayed unmatched. The germline CDR1 and CDR2 sequences are DFQATT and SNEGSKA (reference sequence). The CDR3 reads CSASRASGTYEQYF. In DNA, the CDR3 is TGCAGTGCCAGCCGCGCTAGCGGGACCTACGAGCAGTACTTC.

Ten or more counts support this clonotype. The rearrangement joins TRBV6-6 to TRBJ2-7; 14 bases are a match to TRBD2. The junction had 11 bases not matched to a gene; V was cut back by 5 bases and J by 5 bases. Germline CDR1 is MNHNY and CDR2 is SVGAGI (reference sequence). The CDR3 length is 17 residues. The CDR3 DNA sequence: TGTGCCAGCAGTCCTTCGCGACTAGCGGGGGGGATCGACGAGCAGTACTTC. Its translation: CASSPSRLAGGIDEQYF.

This clonotype was recorded a few times. The V and J genes are TRBV2 and TRBJ1-1; D might be TRBD1 (5 bases). V was clipped by 6 bases and J by 1 base, with 9 bases between them. This CDR3 has 13 amino acids. Germline CDR1 is SNHLY and CDR2 is FYNNEI. The CDR3 sequence is CASRNTGNTEAFF. Written as DNA, the CDR3 is TGTGCCAGCAGGAACACAGGGAACACTGAAGCTTTCTTT.

The chain uses TRBV4-1 and TRBJ2-1; 15 bases map to TRBD2. CDR3 length: 14 amino acids. V shed 4 bases, J shed 15 bases, and the junction held 7 bases outside the gene matches. Germline values: CDR1 MGHRA, CDR2 YSYEKL. The CDR3 DNA reads TGCGCCAGCAGCCGGGGACTAGCGGGAGGCCCCCCGTTCTTC. It translates to CASSRGLAGGPPFF.

The chain joins TRBV27 to TRBJ2-1, with TRBD2 identical over 8 bases. In germline, CDR1 is MNHEY, CDR2 SMNVEV (reference sequence). This CDR3 is built from 15 residues. V trimming: 5 bases; J trimming: 0 bases; junction bases outside the gene matches: 3. The CDR3, as DNA: TGTGCCAGCAGTCGGGAGGGGAGCTCCTACAATGAGCAGTTCTTC. It yields the protein CASSREGSSYNEQFF.

The table lists this clonotype with many counts. The chain links TRBV27 to TRBJ2-7; D is possibly TRBD1 (6 bases). V lost 0 bases, J lost 1 base, and 13 bases lay in between. Germline assignment: CDR1 MNHEY and CDR2 SMNVEV (reference sequence). The CDR3 is 16 amino acids. CDR3 nucleotides: TGTGCCAGCAGTTTATCGTGGGGACAAATATCCTACGAGCAGTACTTC. The encoded protein is CASSLSWGQISYEQYF.

This clonotype was picked up many times. The chain uses TRBV5-1 and TRBJ2-1; D is perhaps TRBD1 or TRBD2 (5 bases each). V lost 4 bases and J 6 bases, leaving 17 bases between the germline ends. CDR3 length: 15 amino acids. Germline CDR1 is SGHRS and CDR2 is YFSETQ. The CDR3 nucleotides read TGCGCCAGCAGCCCAGCGACCGGGACGGGCAATGAGCAGTTCTTC. Protein: CASSPATGTGNEQFF.

Here the CDR3 reads CASTLLAGAYNEQFF. For the CDR3, the DNA is TGCGCCAGCACGTTACTAGCGGGCGCATACAATGAGCAGTTCTTC. This chain links TRBV5-1 with TRBJ2-1; 9 bases fit TRBD2. Germline lookup yields CDR1 SGHRS and CDR2 YFSETQ. There are 15 residues in the CDR3. Trimming cost V 6 bases and J 4 bases; bases outside gene matches: 8.

CDR3 sequence: CASSGGGGSSYNEQFF. CDR3 bases: TGCGCCAGCAGCGGCGGGGGGGGTAGCTCCTACAATGAGCAGTTCTTC. The genes are TRBV5-1 and TRBJ2-1; 9 bases match TRBD2. Germline V gives CDR1 SGHRS, CDR2 YFSETQ. Losses at the gene ends were 4 bases for V and 0 bases for J; bases not matched to a gene: 5. This CDR3 spans 16 amino acids. Full variable domain (missing parts from reference TRBV5-1 and TRBJ2-1): KAGVTQTPRYLIKTRGQQVTLSCSPISGHRSVSWYQQTPGQGLQFLFEYFSETQRNKGNFPGRFSGRQFSNSRSEMNVSTLELGDSALYLCASSGGGGSSYNEQFFGPGTRLTVL.

This chain uses TRBV3-1 with TRBJ2-3; the D is unclear. Looked up from germline, CDR1 is LGHDT and CDR2 is YNNKEL (reference sequence). Trimming took 4 bases from V and 3 from J, leaving 14 bases between them. The length of the CDR3 is 15 residues. CDR3 amino acids: CASSPPGQQTDTQYF. The CDR3 region has the DNA TGTGCCAGCAGCCCCCCTGGTCAGCAAACAGATACGCAGTATTTT.

This clonotype was observed at least ten times. Here the CDR3 reads CASSPGLALYNEQFF. The CDR3 DNA sequence: TGTGCCAGCAGTCCGGGACTAGCGCTCTACAATGAGCAGTTCTTC. This chain joins TRBV6-2 or TRBV6-3 and TRBJ2-1; TRBD2 matches 10 bases. CDR3 length: 15 residues. The germline gives CDR1 MNHEY, CDR2 SVGEGT. With 5 bases clipped from V and 3 bases from J, the junction kept 4 bases outside the gene matches.